Listed here are 3 T cell receptor beta chains from one sample, sequenced in a study of blood T cell repertoires in COVID-19. Sequenced by immunoSEQ multiplex PCR; TCRdb stores in-frame clones only, minus some. The table records approximately 72,000 clones, more than 70% of them present only once. The sample comprised peripheral blood. The receptors were sampled from a woman aged 80 or older with active or convalescent COVID-19.

This clone was detected only once. The rearrangement uses TRBV10-3 and TRBJ2-7, with TRBD2 matching 11 bases. Germline CDR1 ENHRY, CDR2 SYGVKD. The J segment lost 4 bases and the V segment lost 0 bases, leaving 2 bases of the junction unmatched. The CDR3 covers 15 residues. The CDR3 sequence is CAISESASGGYEQYF. The CDR3 region has the DNA TGTGCCATCAGTGAGTCGGCTAGCGGGGGGTACGAGCAGTACTTC.

The chain recombines TRBV28 with TRBJ1-2, with 9 bases lining up with TRBD1. This CDR3 spans 15 amino acids. Trimming at V came to 5 bases and at J to 8 bases, leaving 12 bases not matched to a gene. CDR1 and CDR2 (germline): MDHEN, SYDVKM. For the CDR3, the DNA is TGTGCCAGCAGTCCGCCGAAACAGGGGGCGGGGGGCTACACCTTC. Its translation: CASSPPKQGAGGYTF.

The chain joins TRBV11-2 to TRBJ2-3, with D hard to call. With 4 bases removed from V and 0 bases from J, the gap between germline ends came to 8 bases. The CDR3 has 14 residues. From germline, CDR1 is SGHAT and CDR2 FQNNGV. The CDR3 sequence: CASSSYTSTDTQYF. In DNA, the CDR3 is TGTGCCAGCAGCTCGTATACTAGCACAGATACGCAGTATTTT. Using reference TRBV11-2 and TRBJ2-3 for the parts outside the CDR3, the full variable domain is EAGVAQSPRYKIIEKRQSVAFWCNPISGHATLYWYQQILGQGPKLLIQFQNNGVVDDSQLPKDRFSAERLKGVDSTLKIQPAKLEDSAVYLCASSSYTSTDTQYFGPGTRLTVL.